This T cell receptor (beta chain) is drawn from a study of blood T cell repertoires in COVID-19. The length of the CDR3 is 16 residues. Trimming took 0 bases from V and 0 from J, leaving 9 bases between them. The germline CDR1 and CDR2 sequences are MGHRA and YSYEKL. In the original workflow: Researchers report that nucleated cell counts were estimated from reference gene primer amplification. Only in-frame clones appear in the TCRdb table, and some are missing; sequencing was by immunoSEQ multiplex PCR. V, J and clone size are taken as reported in that table, and D and trimming were inferred from the DNA itself. The table has fewer than 90,000 clones, 70% to 85% seen once.

This TCR derives from a woman in her fifties or sixties with acute or convalescent COVID-19. Sequencing input: peripheral blood. V gene TRBV4-1 combines with J gene TRBJ1-5; perhaps TRBD1 as D (5 bases). The chain's CDR3 is CASSQEQEISNQPQHF. CDR3 in DNA: TGCGCCAGCAGCCAAGAACAGGAGATTAGCAATCAGCCCCAGCATTTT.